This entry describes one T cell receptor (beta chain). Its antigen is unidentified. Researchers took RNA transcripts and amplified the TCR beta CDR3 regions from them. Primed by the HTBI set, a first-round RT-PCR was run on the TCR CDR3. Each CDR3 protein gets one entry after TCRdb re-called the multiplex PCR reads with MiXCR. Here the sample spans some 760,000 distinct CDR3 sequences, 12% to 15% being singletons. CDR3 length: 14 amino acids. Germline V gives CDR1 SGHTA, CDR2 FQGTGA. Between the trimmed V and J ends, which lost 1 base and 1 base, there was a span of 2 bases. Researchers defined stable Graves' hyperthyroidism as no ophthalmopathy progression within 18 months. Each 10 ml fresh peripheral blood draw supplied the PBMCs. The data are from a study of T cells in Graves' hyperthyroidism and ophthalmopathy. As for the study in general: Sampling of peripheral blood happened at initial diagnosis, prior to any treatment.

Points from the study as a whole: Most clonotypes expanded in thyroid above 0.001 were likewise present in blood.

The chain joins TRBV7-3 to TRBJ2-6; no definite D call. Sequencing input: blood. The receptor comes from a woman between 18 and 30 years old with Graves' hyperthyroidism. As DNA, the CDR3 is TGTGCCAGCAGCTTAAAATCTGGGGCCAACGTCCTGACTTTC. As protein: CASSLKSGANVLTF.